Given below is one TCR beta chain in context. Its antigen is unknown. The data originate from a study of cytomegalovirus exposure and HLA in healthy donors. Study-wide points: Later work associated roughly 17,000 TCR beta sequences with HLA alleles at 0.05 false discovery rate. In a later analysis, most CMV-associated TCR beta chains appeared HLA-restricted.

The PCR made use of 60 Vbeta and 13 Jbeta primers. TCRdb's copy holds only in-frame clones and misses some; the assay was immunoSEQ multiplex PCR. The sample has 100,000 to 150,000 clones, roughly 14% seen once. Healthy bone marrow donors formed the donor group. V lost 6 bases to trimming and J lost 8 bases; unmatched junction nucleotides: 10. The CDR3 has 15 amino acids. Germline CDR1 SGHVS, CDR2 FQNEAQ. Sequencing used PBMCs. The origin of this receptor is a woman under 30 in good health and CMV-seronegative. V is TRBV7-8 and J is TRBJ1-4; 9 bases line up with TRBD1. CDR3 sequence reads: CASRPRDRATEKLFF. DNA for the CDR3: TGTGCCAGCAGGCCCCGGGACAGGGCCACAGAAAAACTGTTTTTT.